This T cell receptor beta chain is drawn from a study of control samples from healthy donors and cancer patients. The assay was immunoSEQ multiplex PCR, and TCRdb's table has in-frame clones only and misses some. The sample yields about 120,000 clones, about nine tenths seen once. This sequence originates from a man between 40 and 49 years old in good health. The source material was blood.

The CDR3: CASSLGGVETQYF. The CDR3 DNA reads as TGTGCCAGCAGCTTAGGAGGCGTGGAGACCCAGTACTTC. The rearrangement links TRBV11-3 to TRBJ2-5; D uncertain. The germline V gene has CDR1 SGHNT and CDR2 YENEEA. The V end was cut by 1 base, the J end by 5 bases, with 8 bases between. The CDR3 covers 13 residues.